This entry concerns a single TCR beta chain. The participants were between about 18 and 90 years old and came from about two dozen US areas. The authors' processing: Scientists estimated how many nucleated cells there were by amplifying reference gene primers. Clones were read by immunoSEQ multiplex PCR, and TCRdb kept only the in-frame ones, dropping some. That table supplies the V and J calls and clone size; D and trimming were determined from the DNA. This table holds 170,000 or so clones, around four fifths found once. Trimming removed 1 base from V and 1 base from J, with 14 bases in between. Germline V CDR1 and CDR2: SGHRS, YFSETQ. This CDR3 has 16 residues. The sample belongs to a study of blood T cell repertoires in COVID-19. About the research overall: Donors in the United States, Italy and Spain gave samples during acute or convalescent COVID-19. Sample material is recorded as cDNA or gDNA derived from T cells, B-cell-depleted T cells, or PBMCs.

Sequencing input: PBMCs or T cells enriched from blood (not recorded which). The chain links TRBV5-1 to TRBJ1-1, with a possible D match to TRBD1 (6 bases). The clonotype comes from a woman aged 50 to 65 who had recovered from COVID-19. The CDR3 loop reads CASSLFGGQGNTEAFF. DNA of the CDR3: TGCGCCAGCAGCTTGTTCGGGGGGCAAGGGAACACTGAAGCTTTCTTT.